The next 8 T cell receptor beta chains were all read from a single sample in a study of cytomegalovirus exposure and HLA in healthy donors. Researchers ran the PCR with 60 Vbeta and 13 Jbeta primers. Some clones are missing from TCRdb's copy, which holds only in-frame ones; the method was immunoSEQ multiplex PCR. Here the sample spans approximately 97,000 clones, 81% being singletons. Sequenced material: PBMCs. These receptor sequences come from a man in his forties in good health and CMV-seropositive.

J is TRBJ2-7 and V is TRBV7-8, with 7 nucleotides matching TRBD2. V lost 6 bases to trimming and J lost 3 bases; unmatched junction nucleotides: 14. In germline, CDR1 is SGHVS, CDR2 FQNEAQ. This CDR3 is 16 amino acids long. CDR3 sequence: CASSSSGGNTGYEQYF. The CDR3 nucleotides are TGTGCCAGCAGTTCTAGCGGTGGGAATACGGGCTACGAGCAGTACTTC. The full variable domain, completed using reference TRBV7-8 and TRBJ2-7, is GAGVSQSPRYKVAKRGQDVALRCDPISGHVSLFWYQQALGQGPEFLTYFQNEAQLDKSGLPSDRFFAERPEGSVSTLKIQRTQQEDSAVYLCASSSSGGNTGYEQYFGPGTRLTVT.

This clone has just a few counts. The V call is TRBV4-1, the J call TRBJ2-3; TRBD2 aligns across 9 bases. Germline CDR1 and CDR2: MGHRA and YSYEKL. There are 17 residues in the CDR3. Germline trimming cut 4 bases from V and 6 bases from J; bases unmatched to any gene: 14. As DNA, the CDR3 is TGCGCCAGCAGCCTGATAGCGGGGGACCCGAAGAGGGATACGCAGTATTTT. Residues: CASSLIAGDPKRDTQYF.

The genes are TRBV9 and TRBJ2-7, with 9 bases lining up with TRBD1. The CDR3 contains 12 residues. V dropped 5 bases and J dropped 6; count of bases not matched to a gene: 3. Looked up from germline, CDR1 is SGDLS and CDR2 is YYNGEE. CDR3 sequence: CASSGTGSEQYF. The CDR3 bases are TGTGCCAGCAGTGGGACAGGGAGCGAGCAGTACTTC.

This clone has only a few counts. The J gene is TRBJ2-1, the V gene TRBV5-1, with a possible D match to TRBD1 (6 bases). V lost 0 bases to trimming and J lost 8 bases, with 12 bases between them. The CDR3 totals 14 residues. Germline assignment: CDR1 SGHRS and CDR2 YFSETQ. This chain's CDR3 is CASSLGSGAYEQFF. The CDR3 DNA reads TGCGCCAGCAGCTTGGGATCAGGGGCTTATGAGCAGTTCTTC.

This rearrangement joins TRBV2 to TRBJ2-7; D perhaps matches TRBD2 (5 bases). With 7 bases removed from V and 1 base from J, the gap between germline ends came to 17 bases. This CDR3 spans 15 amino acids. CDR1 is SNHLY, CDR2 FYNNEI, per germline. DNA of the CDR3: TGTGCCAGCACCCCGGAACTAGGCTTGTCCTACGAGCAGTACTTC. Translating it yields CASTPELGLSYEQYF.

CDR3 in amino acids: CASGLVLGRVNTGELFF. The DNA for the CDR3 is TGTGCTAGTGGTTTGGTATTGGGCAGGGTGAACACCGGGGAGCTGTTTTTT. The chain couples TRBV12-5 to TRBJ2-2; TRBD1 might be the D (5 bases). This CDR3 region has 17 residues. The V gene lost 0 bases and the J gene lost 1 base, with 12 bases spanning the gap. Germline lookup yields CDR1 LGHNT and CDR2 FRNRAP.

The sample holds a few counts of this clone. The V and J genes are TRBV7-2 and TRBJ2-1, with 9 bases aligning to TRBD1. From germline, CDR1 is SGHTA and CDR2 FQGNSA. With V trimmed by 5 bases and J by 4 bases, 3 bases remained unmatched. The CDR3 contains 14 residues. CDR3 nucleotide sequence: TGTGCCAGCAGCCCCGGGACAGGGTACAATGAGCAGTTCTTC. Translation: CASSPGTGYNEQFF.

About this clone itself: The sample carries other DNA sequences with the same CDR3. The CDR3 protein is CASSYSGQGSYEQYF. CDR3 bases: TGTGCCAGCAGTTACTCCGGACAGGGTAGCTACGAGCAGTACTTC. This chain connects TRBV6-5 to TRBJ2-7, with 8 bases aligning to TRBD1. The germline gives CDR1 MNHEY, CDR2 SVGAGI. J was trimmed by 3 bases and V by 0 bases; bases with no gene match: 4. This CDR3 has 15 amino acids.